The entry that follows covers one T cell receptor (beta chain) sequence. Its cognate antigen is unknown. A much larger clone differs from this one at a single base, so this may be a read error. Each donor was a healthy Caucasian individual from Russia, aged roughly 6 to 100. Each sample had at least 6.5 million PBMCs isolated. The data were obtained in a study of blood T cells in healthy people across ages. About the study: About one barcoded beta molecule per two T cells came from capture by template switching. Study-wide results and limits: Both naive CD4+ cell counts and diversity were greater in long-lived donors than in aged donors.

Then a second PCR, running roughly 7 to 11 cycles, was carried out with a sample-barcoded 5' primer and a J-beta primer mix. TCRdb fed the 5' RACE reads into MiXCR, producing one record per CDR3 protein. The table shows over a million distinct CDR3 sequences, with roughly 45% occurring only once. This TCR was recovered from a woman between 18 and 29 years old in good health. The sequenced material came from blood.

CDR3 nucleotides: TGCGCCAGCAGCCGCATGGTCGAAGGGAATTCACCCCTCCACTTT. Translation: CASSRMVEGNSPLHF. This chain uses TRBV4-1 with TRBJ1-6; no reliable D call. This CDR3 is built from 15 residues. The V gene lost 4 bases and the J gene lost 7 bases, with 14 bases spanning the gap. Germline V lookup: CDR1 MGHRA, CDR2 YSYEKL.